In its sample, the clone carrying this T cell receptor (beta chain) was seen many times. Its target is not known. The CDR3 is 13 residues long. In germline, CDR1 is SGHTA, CDR2 FQGTGA. The germline V and J ends were trimmed by 1 base and 9 bases, with 10 bases remaining between them. Template switching by 5'RACE produced TCR cDNA, adding a universal primer site and UMIs. TCRdb ran MiXCR on the 5' RACE reads and lists one entry per CDR3 protein. The sample records fewer than 650,000 distinct CDR3 sequences, less than 25% being singletons. The data belong to a study of T cells after yellow fever vaccination. The overall study: Each low-cell-number fraction was prepared by means of SMART-Seq v4 Ultra Low Input.

General study results and limits: Sorted repertoires could include abundant contaminating clonotypes from bulk cells.

The input for sequencing was PBMCs, taken roughly 23 days after the first yellow fever vaccination. This receptor was obtained from a man younger than 35 who received the YFV17D yellow fever vaccine. The chain has TRBV7-3 and TRBJ2-1, with D possibly TRBD2 on 6 matching bases. The CDR3 spells CASSLNVGGEQFF. DNA for the CDR3: TGTGCCAGCAGCTTAAATGTGGGAGGTGAGCAGTTCTTC. Looking up the rest from reference TRBV7-3 and TRBJ2-1 gives the full variable domain: GAGVSQTPSNKVTEKGKYVELRCDPISGHTALYWYRQSLGQGPEFLIYFQGTGAADDSGLPNDRFFAVRPEGSVSTLKIQRTERGDSAVYLCASSLNVGGEQFFGPGTRLTVL.